What follows describes a single T cell receptor (beta chain). Its antigen is unidentified. Libraries were prepared by immunoSEQ multiplex PCR; TCRdb keeps only in-frame clonotypes and omits some of them. The sample has tens of thousands of clones; more than 80% are singletons. Trimming shortened V by 0 bases and J by 9 bases, and 15 bases separated the two germline ends. The length of the CDR3 is 15 residues. The germline V gene encodes CDR1 MGHRA and CDR2 YSYEKL. The data are from a study of OX40 agonist ivuxolimab in advanced cancers. Study-wide background: Three patients, one with hepatocellular carcinoma and two with cutaneous melanoma, achieved partial responses. General study findings and limits: It was not determined which antigens were specifically recognized by the peripheral T cells that had undergone clonal expansion.

Autoimmune disease history or systemic immunosuppression disqualified patients. The chain uses TRBV4-1 and TRBJ1-3; no definite D call. The starting material was CD4+ or CD8+ T cells sorted from blood, obtained in a trial of the OX40 agonist ivuxolimab. This receptor was identified in an adult with an advanced solid tumor such as melanoma, head and neck, liver or kidney cancer. The CDR3 loop is CASSQDRVVKGTIYF. The CDR3 DNA follows: TGCGCCAGCAGCCAAGATCGAGTGGTTAAGGGCACCATATATTTT.